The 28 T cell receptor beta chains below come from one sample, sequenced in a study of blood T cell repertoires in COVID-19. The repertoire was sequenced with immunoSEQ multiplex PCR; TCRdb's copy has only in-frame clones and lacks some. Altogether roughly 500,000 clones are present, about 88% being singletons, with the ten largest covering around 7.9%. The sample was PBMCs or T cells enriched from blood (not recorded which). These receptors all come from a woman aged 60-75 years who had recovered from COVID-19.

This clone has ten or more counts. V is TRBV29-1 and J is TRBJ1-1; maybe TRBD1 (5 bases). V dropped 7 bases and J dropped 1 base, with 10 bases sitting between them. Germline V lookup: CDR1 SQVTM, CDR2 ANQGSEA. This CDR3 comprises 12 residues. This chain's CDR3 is CSALTGNTEAFF. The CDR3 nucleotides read TGCAGCGCCTTAACAGGGAACACTGAAGCTTTCTTT.

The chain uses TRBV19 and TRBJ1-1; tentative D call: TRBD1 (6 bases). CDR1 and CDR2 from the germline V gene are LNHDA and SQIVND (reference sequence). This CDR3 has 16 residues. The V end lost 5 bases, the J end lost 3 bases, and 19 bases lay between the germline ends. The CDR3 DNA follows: TGTGCCAGTAGTCTTGACCCACAGGGATTGGACACTGAAGCTTTCTTT. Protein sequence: CASSLDPQGLDTEAFF.

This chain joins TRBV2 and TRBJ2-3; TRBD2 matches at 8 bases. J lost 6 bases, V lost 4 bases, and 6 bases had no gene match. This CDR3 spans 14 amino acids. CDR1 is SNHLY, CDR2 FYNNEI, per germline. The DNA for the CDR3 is TGTGCCAGCAGTGGAATTAGCGGGGTGGATACGCAGTATTTT. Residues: CASSGISGVDTQYF.

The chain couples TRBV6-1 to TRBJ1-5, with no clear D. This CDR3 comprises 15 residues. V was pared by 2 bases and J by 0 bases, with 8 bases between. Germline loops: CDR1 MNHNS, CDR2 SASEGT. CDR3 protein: CASSESHTSNQPQHF. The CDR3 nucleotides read TGTGCCAGCAGTGAATCCCACACTAGCAATCAGCCCCAGCATTTT.

The CDR3 DNA reads as TGTGCCAGCAGCTTAGGGCGGGGAATGGAGACCCAGTACTTC. Translation: CASSLGRGMETQYF. The chain has TRBV7-8 and TRBJ2-5; D perhaps matches TRBD2 (6 bases). The CDR3 has 14 amino acids. The germline V gene encodes CDR1 SGHVS and CDR2 FQNEAQ. V lost 1 base, J lost 5 bases, and 11 bases lay in between. The whole variable domain, filled in from reference TRBV7-8 and TRBJ2-5, reads GAGVSQSPRYKVAKRGQDVALRCDPISGHVSLFWYQQALGQGPEFLTYFQNEAQLDKSGLPSDRFFAERPEGSVSTLKIQRTQQEDSAVYLCASSLGRGMETQYFGPGTRLLVL.

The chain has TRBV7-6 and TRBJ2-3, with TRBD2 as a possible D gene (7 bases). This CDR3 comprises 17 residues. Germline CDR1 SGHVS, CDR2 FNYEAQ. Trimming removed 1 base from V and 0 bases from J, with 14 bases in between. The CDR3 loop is CASSLGARGRSTDTQYF. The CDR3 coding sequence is TGTGCCAGCAGCTTAGGTGCGCGGGGGCGGAGCACAGATACGCAGTATTTT.

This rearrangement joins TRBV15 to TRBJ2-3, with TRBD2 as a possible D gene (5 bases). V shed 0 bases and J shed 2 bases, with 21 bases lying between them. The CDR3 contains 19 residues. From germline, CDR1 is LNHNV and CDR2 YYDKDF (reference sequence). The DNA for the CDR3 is TGTGCCACCAGCAGAGATCGAGCTCCCGGGGAACTCCTCACAGATACGCAGTATTTT. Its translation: CATSRDRAPGELLTDTQYF.

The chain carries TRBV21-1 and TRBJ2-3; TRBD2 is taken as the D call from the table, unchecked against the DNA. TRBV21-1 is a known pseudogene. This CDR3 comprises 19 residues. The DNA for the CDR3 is TGTGCCAGCAGCAAAGGCCCCCAGACTAGCGGGGGTGGCACAGATACGCAGTATTTT. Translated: CASSKGPQTSGGGTDTQYF.

CDR3: CASSLSRTLNTEAFF. CDR3 sequence (DNA): TGTGCCAGCAGCTTAAGTCGGACATTGAACACTGAAGCTTTCTTT. The chain has TRBV11-2 and TRBJ1-1; D might be TRBD1 (5 bases). Trimming took off 2 bases at V and 0 bases at J, with 10 bases between the two ends. Germline CDR1 is SGHAT and CDR2 is FQNNGV. This CDR3 spans 15 amino acids.

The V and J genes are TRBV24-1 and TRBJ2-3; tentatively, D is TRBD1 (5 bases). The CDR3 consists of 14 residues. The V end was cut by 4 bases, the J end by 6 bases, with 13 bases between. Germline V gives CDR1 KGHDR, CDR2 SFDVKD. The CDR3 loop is CATSEPQGFDTQYF. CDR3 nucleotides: TGTGCCACCAGTGAACCTCAGGGTTTCGATACGCAGTATTTT.

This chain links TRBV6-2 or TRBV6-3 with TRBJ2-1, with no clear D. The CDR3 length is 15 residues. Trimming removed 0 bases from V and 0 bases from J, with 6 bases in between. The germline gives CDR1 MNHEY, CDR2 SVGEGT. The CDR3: CASSYSPSSYNEQFF. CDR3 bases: TGTGCCAGCAGTTACTCGCCGAGCTCCTACAATGAGCAGTTCTTC.

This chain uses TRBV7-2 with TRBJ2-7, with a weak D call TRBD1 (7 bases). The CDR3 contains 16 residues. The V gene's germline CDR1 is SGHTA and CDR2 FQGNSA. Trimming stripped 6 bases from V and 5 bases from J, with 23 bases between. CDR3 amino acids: CASRKAELEGADEQYV. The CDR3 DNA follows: TGTGCCAGCAGAAAAGCTGAGTTGGAGGGGGCGGACGAGCAGTACGTC.

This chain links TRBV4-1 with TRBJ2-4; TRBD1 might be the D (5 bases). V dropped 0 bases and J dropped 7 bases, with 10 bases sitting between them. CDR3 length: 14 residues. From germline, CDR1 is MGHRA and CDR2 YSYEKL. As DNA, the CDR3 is TGCGCCAGCAGCCAAGATCCAGGGCCTAACATTCAGTACTTC. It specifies CASSQDPGPNIQYF.

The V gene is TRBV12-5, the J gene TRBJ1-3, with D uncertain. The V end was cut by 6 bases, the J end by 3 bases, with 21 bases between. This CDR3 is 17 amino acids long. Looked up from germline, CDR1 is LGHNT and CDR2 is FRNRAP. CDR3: CASGNLPTPSHGNTIYF. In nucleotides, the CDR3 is TGTGCTAGTGGAAACCTCCCTACTCCGAGTCATGGAAACACCATATATTTT.

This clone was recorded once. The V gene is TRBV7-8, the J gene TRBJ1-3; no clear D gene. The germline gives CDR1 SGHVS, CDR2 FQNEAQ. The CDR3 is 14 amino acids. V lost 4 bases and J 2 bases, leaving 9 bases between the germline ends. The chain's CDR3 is CASSSQRPGNTIYF. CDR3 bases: TGTGCCAGCAGCTCCCAGCGCCCTGGAAACACCATATATTTT.

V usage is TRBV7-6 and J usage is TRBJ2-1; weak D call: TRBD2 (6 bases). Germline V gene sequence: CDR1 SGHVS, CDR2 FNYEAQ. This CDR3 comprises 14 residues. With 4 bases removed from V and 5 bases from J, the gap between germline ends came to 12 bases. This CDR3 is CASSSSGPDNEQFF. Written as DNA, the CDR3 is TGTGCCAGCAGCTCCAGCGGGCCTGACAATGAGCAGTTCTTC.

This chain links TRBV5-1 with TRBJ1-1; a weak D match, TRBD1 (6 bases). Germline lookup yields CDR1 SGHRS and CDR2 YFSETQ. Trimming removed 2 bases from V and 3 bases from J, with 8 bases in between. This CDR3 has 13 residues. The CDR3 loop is CASSFKGDTEAFF. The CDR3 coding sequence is TGCGCCAGCAGCTTTAAGGGGGACACTGAAGCTTTCTTT.

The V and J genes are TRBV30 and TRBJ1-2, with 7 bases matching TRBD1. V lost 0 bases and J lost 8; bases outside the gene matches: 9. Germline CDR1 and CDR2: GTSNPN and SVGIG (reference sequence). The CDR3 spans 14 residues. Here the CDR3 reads CAWSVLGGRRGYTF. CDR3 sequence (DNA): TGTGCCTGGAGTGTACTAGGGGGCCGGCGGGGCTACACCTTC.

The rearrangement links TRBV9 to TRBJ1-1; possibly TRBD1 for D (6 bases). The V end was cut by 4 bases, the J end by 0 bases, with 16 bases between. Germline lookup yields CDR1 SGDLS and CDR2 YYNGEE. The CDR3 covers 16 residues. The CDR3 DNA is TGTGCCAGCAGCCCCCGCGGGGGCATTCTGAACACTGAAGCTTTCTTT. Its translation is CASSPRGGILNTEAFF.

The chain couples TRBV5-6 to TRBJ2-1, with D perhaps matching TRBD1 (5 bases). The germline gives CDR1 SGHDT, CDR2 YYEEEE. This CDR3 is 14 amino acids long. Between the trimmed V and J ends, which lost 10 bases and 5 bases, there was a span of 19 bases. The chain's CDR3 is CAGSDRMTNNEQFF. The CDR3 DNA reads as TGTGCCGGGTCCGACAGAATGACGAACAATGAGCAGTTCTTC.

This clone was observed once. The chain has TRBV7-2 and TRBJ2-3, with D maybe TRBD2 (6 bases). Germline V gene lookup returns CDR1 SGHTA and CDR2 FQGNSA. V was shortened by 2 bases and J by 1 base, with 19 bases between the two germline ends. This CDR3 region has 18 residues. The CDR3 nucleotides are TGTGCCAGCAGCTTATTCAGGTTGTCGGCTAGCGGCACAGATACGCAGTATTTT. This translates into CASSLFRLSASGTDTQYF.

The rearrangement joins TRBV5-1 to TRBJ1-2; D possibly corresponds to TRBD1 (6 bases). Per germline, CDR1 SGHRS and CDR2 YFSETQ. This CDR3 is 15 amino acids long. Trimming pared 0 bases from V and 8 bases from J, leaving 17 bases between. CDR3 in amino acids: CASSLAGEDQGGYTF. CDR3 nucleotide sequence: TGCGCCAGCAGCTTGGCTGGTGAGGATCAGGGGGGCTACACCTTC.

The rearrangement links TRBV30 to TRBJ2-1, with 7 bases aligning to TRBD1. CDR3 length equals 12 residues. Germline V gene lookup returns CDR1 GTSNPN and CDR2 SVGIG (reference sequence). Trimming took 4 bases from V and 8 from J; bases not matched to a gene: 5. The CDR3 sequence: CAWTDRAHEQFF. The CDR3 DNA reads TGTGCCTGGACCGACAGGGCCCATGAGCAGTTCTTC.

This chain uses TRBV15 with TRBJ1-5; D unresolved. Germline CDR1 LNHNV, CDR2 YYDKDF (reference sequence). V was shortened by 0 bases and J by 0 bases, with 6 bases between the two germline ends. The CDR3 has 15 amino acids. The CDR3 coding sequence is TGTGCCACCAGCAGAGAATCTAATAGCAATCAGCCCCAGCATTTT. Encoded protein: CATSRESNSNQPQHF.

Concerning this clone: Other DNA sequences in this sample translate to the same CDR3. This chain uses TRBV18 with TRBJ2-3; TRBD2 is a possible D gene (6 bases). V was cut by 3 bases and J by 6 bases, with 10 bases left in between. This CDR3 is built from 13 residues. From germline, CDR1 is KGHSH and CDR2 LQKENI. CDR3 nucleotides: TGTGCCAGCTCACCCGGCACTAGCGATACGCAGTATTTT. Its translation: CASSPGTSDTQYF.

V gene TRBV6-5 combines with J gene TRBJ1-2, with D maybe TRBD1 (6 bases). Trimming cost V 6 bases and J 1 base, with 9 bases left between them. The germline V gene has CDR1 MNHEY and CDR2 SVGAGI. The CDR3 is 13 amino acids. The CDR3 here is CASRPRGNYGYTF. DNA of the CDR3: TGTGCCAGCAGACCCAGGGGTAACTATGGCTACACCTTC.

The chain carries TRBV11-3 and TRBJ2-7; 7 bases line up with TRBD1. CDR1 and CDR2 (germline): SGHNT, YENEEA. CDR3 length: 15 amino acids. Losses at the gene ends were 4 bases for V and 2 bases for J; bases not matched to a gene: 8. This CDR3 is CASSYSMTGTYEQYF. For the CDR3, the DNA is TGTGCCAGCAGCTACTCAATGACAGGGACCTACGAGCAGTACTTC.

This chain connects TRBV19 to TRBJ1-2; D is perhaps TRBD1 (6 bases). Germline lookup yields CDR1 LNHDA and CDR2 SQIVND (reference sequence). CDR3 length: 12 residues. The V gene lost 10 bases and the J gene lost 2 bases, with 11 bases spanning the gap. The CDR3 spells CATVTGNYGYTF. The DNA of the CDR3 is TGTGCCACTGTAACAGGGAACTATGGCTACACCTTC.